What follows are 29 T cell receptor beta chains derived from one specimen sequenced in a study of cytotoxic CD8 clonotypes in ibrutinib-treated CLL. TCRdb's table, derived via immunoSEQ multiplex PCR, lists solely in-frame clones and lacks some. The sample records 300,000 or so clones, 67% being singletons. The sequencing used PBMCs, collected after 36 months of ibrutinib treatment. These receptors came from a human donor with chronic lymphocytic leukemia.

There are a few counts of this clone. This sequence joins TRBV11-2 and TRBJ1-1; D gene uncertain. This CDR3 comprises 15 residues. V was trimmed by 6 bases and J by 0 bases, leaving 14 bases between them. Germline V gene data show CDR1 as SGHAT and CDR2 as FQNNGV. The CDR3 region has the DNA TGTGCCAGCAGTAGCGGTAGGATCTTGAACACTGAAGCTTTCTTT. This encodes CASSSGRILNTEAFF.

The chain recombines TRBV18 with TRBJ1-2; a weak D match, TRBD1 (5 bases). V was trimmed by 8 bases and J by 4 bases, leaving 14 bases between them. The CDR3 totals 13 residues. The germline V gene has CDR1 KGHSH and CDR2 LQKENI. As DNA, the CDR3 is TGTGCCAGCGCAGGGAACCGACCCTATGGCTACACCTTC. The encoded protein is CASAGNRPYGYTF.

The chain carries TRBV11-2 and TRBJ1-5; the D is unclear. Per germline, CDR1 SGHAT and CDR2 FQNNGV. Trimming shortened V by 4 bases and J by 1 base, and 8 bases separated the two germline ends. This CDR3 has 14 residues. DNA for the CDR3: TGTGCCAGCAGCTCCCGATCGAGCAATCAGCCCCAGCATTTT. This sequence encodes CASSSRSSNQPQHF.

This clone was observed a handful of times. V and J are TRBV19 and TRBJ2-7; 7 nucleotides agree with TRBD1. This CDR3 comprises 15 residues. Germline CDR1 and CDR2: LNHDA and SQIVND (reference sequence). V was clipped by 5 bases and J by 6 bases; unmatched bases: 13. The CDR3 here is CASSPGQMRYFEQYF. Written as DNA, the CDR3 is TGTGCCAGTAGTCCGGGACAGATGAGATATTTCGAGCAGTACTTC.

The chain combines TRBV20-1 with TRBJ1-2, with unresolved D. This CDR3 region has 11 residues. Per the germline V gene, CDR1 is DFQATT and CDR2 is SNEGSKA (reference sequence). V was pared by 7 bases and J by 4 bases, with 10 bases between. CDR3 in amino acids: CSGGSGYGYTF. The CDR3 DNA follows: TGCAGTGGTGGGTCCGGCTATGGCTACACCTTC.

The CDR3 bases are TGCGCCAGCAGCTCTCAGGGAACCGGGGAGCTGTTTTTT. It specifies CASSSQGTGELFF. This chain connects TRBV5-1 to TRBJ2-2; the D gene is possibly TRBD1 (5 bases). Germline-derived CDR1 and CDR2 are SGHRS and YFSETQ. CDR3 length: 13 residues. With 3 bases removed from V and 5 bases from J, the gap between germline ends came to 8 bases.

The V and J genes are TRBV9 and TRBJ2-3; 8 nucleotides agree with TRBD2. Looked up from germline, CDR1 is SGDLS and CDR2 is YYNGEE. Trimming cost V 0 bases and J 2 bases; bases outside gene matches: 8. This CDR3 is 17 amino acids long. The CDR3 sequence is CASSVVGSGVLTDTQYF. CDR3 DNA: TGTGCCAGCAGCGTAGTTGGTAGCGGGGTCCTCACAGATACGCAGTATTTT.

The rearrangement uses TRBV5-6 and TRBJ2-7, with D possibly matching TRBD1 (5 bases). Germline CDR1 reads SGHDT; CDR2 reads YYEEEE. The V end was cut by 4 bases, the J end by 2 bases, with 13 bases between. CDR3 length: 14 amino acids. CDR3 nucleotides: TGTGCCAGCAGCGAACAGGTCACTGCCTACGAGCAGTACTTC. This encodes CASSEQVTAYEQYF.

The J gene is TRBJ2-6, the V gene TRBV30, with a weak D call TRBD1 (6 bases). CDR1 is GTSNPN, CDR2 SVGIG, per germline (reference sequence). V was cut by 5 bases and J by 0 bases, with 20 bases left in between. The CDR3 contains 18 residues. The CDR3 region has the DNA TGTGCCTGGGGATCCAGGGGCCGCCAGAGCTCTGGGGCCAACGTCCTGACTTTC. Amino acids: CAWGSRGRQSSGANVLTF.

The table lists this clone with a count of one. A read error may account for a junction end that differs from germline. The gene calls are TRBV20-1 and TRBJ2-5; possible D gene TRBD1, 6 bases. The CDR3 has 11 amino acids. Germline V gene lookup returns CDR1 DFQATT and CDR2 SNEGSKA (reference sequence). In nucleotides, the CDR3 is TGCAGTGCTAAAACAGGGTCTTTCCCCCACTTC. It codes for CSAKTGSFPHF.

The chain has TRBV5-1 and TRBJ2-1; D is undetermined. This CDR3 has 15 amino acids. Germline V CDR1 and CDR2: SGHRS, YFSETQ. Trimming took 6 bases from V and 0 from J, leaving 13 bases between them. The CDR3 region has the DNA TGCGCCAGCAAGGAGCGTCTAAGCTCCTACAATGAGCAGTTCTTC. It translates to CASKERLSSYNEQFF.

The V gene is TRBV5-1, the J gene TRBJ2-5, with D possibly matching TRBD1 (6 bases). The CDR3 covers 15 residues. V lost 2 bases and J 2 bases, leaving 13 bases between the germline ends. The germline gives CDR1 SGHRS, CDR2 YFSETQ. The CDR3 bases are TGCGCCAGCAGCTTAACAGGACAGCTACAAGAGACCCAGTACTTC. Amino acids: CASSLTGQLQETQYF.

This clone occurred a few times. The CDR3 DNA is TGTGCCAGCTCACCTGTGGGACAGGGACACTCTGGAAACACCATATATTTT. Its translation is CASSPVGQGHSGNTIYF. V is TRBV18 and J is TRBJ1-3, with 9 bases lining up with TRBD1. The germline V gene encodes CDR1 KGHSH and CDR2 LQKENI. J lost 0 bases, V lost 3 bases, and 6 bases had no gene match. The CDR3 is 17 residues long.

The chain employs TRBV4-1 and TRBJ2-2, with D tentatively TRBD1 or TRBD2 (5 bases each). The CDR3 is made up of 15 amino acids. Germline V CDR1 and CDR2: MGHRA, YSYEKL. Trimming shortened V by 0 bases and J by 9 bases, and 14 bases separated the two germline ends. CDR3 nucleotide sequence: TGCGCCAGCAGCCAAGATTCGGGGCAAGGATGGGAGCTGTTTTTT. It yields the protein CASSQDSGQGWELFF.

This clone appeared a single time. The J gene is TRBJ2-7, the V gene TRBV11-2; 7 positions agree with TRBD2. Per the germline V gene, CDR1 is SGHAT and CDR2 is FQNNGV. The CDR3 contains 18 residues. The ends lost 5 bases at V and 4 bases at J; junction bases unmatched: 20. The CDR3: CASSPVRVGRERTYEQYF. CDR3 nucleotides: TGTGCCAGCAGCCCGGTCCGGGTAGGGCGGGAGCGGACGTACGAGCAGTACTTC.

The chain has TRBV5-5 and TRBJ2-7; tentative D call: TRBD1 (6 bases). Germline loops: CDR1 SGHKS, CDR2 YYEKEE (reference sequence). CDR3 length: 12 amino acids. The V end lost 2 bases, the J end lost 6 bases, and 9 bases lay between the germline ends. In DNA form, the CDR3 reads TGTGCCAGCAGCTTAAACAGGGCCGAGCAGTACTTC. As protein: CASSLNRAEQYF.

The chain is built from TRBV9 and TRBJ2-2; 13 bases are a match to TRBD2. Germline values: CDR1 SGDLS, CDR2 YYNGEE. J gave up 7 bases and V 2 bases, and 5 bases lay outside the gene matches. This CDR3 spans 16 amino acids. This chain's CDR3 is CASSVGLAGVYGELFF. As DNA, the CDR3 is TGTGCCAGCAGCGTCGGACTAGCGGGAGTGTACGGGGAGCTGTTTTTT.

A few counts support this clone. The CDR3 loop is CASTWTGVPSNYGYTF. The CDR3, as DNA: TGTGCCAGCACCTGGACAGGGGTCCCATCTAACTATGGCTACACCTTC. V usage is TRBV2 and J usage is TRBJ1-2; TRBD1 matches at 9 bases. Germline CDR1 is SNHLY and CDR2 is FYNNEI. CDR3 length equals 16 residues. J gave up 0 bases and V 7 bases, and 9 bases lay outside the gene matches.

V gene TRBV27 combines with J gene TRBJ2-7, with TRBD1 matching over 11 bases. CDR3 length equals 15 residues. V shed 6 bases and J 7 bases; nucleotides not matched to a gene: 11. Germline CDR1 is MNHEY and CDR2 is SMNVEV (reference sequence). The CDR3 loop reads CASRPWDRGAREQYF. CDR3 nucleotide sequence: TGTGCCAGCAGACCTTGGGACAGGGGGGCGAGGGAGCAGTACTTC.

V is TRBV2 and J is TRBJ2-7; 7 positions match TRBD1. Unmatched junction bases numbered 15, after V lost 6 bases and J lost 4 bases. Per the germline V gene, CDR1 is SNHLY and CDR2 is FYNNEI. The CDR3 covers 16 residues. This chain's CDR3 is CASSRGEGANEYEQYF. For the CDR3, the DNA is TGTGCCAGCAGCCGAGGTGAGGGGGCCAATGAATACGAGCAGTACTTC. Complete variable domain (other parts from reference TRBV2 and TRBJ2-7): EPEVTQTPSHQVTQMGQEVILRCVPISNHLYFYWYRQILGQKVEFLVSFYNNEISEKSEIFDDQFSVERPDGSNFTLKIRSTKLEDSAMYFCASSRGEGANEYEQYFGPGTRLTVT.

The rearrangement uses TRBV18 and TRBJ2-5; either TRBD1 or TRBD2 may fit D (5 bases each). Germline V gene sequence: CDR1 KGHSH, CDR2 LQKENI. The germline V and J ends were trimmed by 0 bases and 4 bases, with 15 bases remaining between them. The CDR3 is 16 amino acids. CDR3 sequence reads: CASSPPGLRGGETQYF. CDR3 in DNA: TGTGCCAGCTCACCACCCGGACTGCGTGGGGGAGAGACCCAGTACTTC.

The rearrangement joins TRBV7-2 to TRBJ2-7; a weak D match, TRBD1 (6 bases). The CDR3 length is 14 residues. Germline assignment: CDR1 SGHTA and CDR2 FQGNSA. The V end lost 2 bases, the J end lost 3 bases, and 11 bases lay between the germline ends. The CDR3 coding sequence is TGTGCCAGCAGCTTACGGGCACAGGGCTACGAGCAGTACTTC. This encodes CASSLRAQGYEQYF.

The chain couples TRBV5-6 to TRBJ2-7, with D tentatively TRBD1 (8 bases). V lost 3 bases to trimming and J lost 0 bases, with 13 bases between them. This CDR3 spans 15 amino acids. Germline V CDR1 and CDR2: SGHDT, YYEEEE. CDR3 nucleotides: TGTGCCAGCAGCTGGGGAGGGACAGGCTCCTACGAGCAGTACTTC. Amino acid sequence: CASSWGGTGSYEQYF.

This chain connects TRBV18 to TRBJ2-5; 8 nucleotides align to TRBD1. CDR3 length: 14 amino acids. Unmatched junction bases numbered 8, after V lost 6 bases and J lost 5 bases. CDR1 and CDR2 from the germline V gene are KGHSH and LQKENI. CDR3 sequence: CASSPTGVEETQYF. The CDR3, as DNA: TGTGCCAGCTCCCCGACAGGGGTAGAGGAGACCCAGTACTTC.

The chain recombines TRBV18 with TRBJ2-7; D perhaps matches TRBD1 (6 bases). V shed 4 bases and J shed 2 bases, with 12 bases lying between them. CDR3 size: 14 residues. CDR1 is KGHSH and CDR2 is LQKENI in the germline V gene. Here the CDR3 DNA reads TGTGCCAGCTCACTTTTGGGGGCGCCCTACGAGCAGTACTTC. Translation: CASSLLGAPYEQYF.

This rearrangement joins TRBV6-5 to TRBJ1-2, with D possibly being TRBD1 (6 bases). The CDR3 sequence is 14 residues long. V was shortened by 0 bases and J by 8 bases, with 13 bases between the two germline ends. Looked up from germline, CDR1 is MNHEY and CDR2 is SVGAGI. In DNA form, the CDR3 reads TGTGCCAGCAGTTACTCAAACGGGGGGCAGGGCTACACCTTC. Its protein is CASSYSNGGQGYTF.

To note about this clone: The same CDR3 is also encoded by other DNA sequences in this sample. The chain combines TRBV20-1 with TRBJ2-7, with no clear D. Germline V CDR1 and CDR2: DFQATT, SNEGSKA (reference sequence). The CDR3 has 11 amino acids. Trimming stripped 1 base from V and 3 bases from J, with 4 bases between. DNA of the CDR3: TGCAGTGCTAGAGTAGGCTACGAGCAGTACTTC. This sequence encodes CSARVGYEQYF.

This clone occurred once. This chain links TRBV10-1 with TRBJ2-2; D tentatively reads TRBD1 or TRBD2 (6 bases each). The CDR3 contains 18 residues. Germline V lookup: CDR1 WNHNN, CDR2 SYGVQD (reference sequence). Trimming pared 4 bases from V and 5 bases from J, leaving 23 bases between. CDR3 in amino acids: CASSGGSGGRSDTGELFF. CDR3 nucleotide sequence: TGCGCCAGCAGTGGTGGTAGTGGGGGGCGGAGTGATACCGGGGAGCTGTTTTTT.

This clone was recorded once. The V call is TRBV25-1, the J call TRBJ1-3, with D unclear. The CDR3 is made up of 15 amino acids. Germline assignment: CDR1 MGHDK and CDR2 SYGVNS. Trimming shortened V by 1 base and J by 7 bases, and 14 bases separated the two germline ends. In nucleotides, the CDR3 is TGTGCCAGCAGTGAATGGCACACAAAGGTGAACACCATATATTTT. Its protein product is CASSEWHTKVNTIYF. Combining the CDR3 with reference TRBV25-1 and TRBJ1-3 gives the whole variable domain EADIYQTPRYLVIGTGKKITLECSQTMGHDKMYWYQQDPGMELHLIHYSYGVNSTEKGDLSSESTVSRIRTEHFPLTLESARPSHTSQYLCASSEWHTKVNTIYFGEGSWLTVV.